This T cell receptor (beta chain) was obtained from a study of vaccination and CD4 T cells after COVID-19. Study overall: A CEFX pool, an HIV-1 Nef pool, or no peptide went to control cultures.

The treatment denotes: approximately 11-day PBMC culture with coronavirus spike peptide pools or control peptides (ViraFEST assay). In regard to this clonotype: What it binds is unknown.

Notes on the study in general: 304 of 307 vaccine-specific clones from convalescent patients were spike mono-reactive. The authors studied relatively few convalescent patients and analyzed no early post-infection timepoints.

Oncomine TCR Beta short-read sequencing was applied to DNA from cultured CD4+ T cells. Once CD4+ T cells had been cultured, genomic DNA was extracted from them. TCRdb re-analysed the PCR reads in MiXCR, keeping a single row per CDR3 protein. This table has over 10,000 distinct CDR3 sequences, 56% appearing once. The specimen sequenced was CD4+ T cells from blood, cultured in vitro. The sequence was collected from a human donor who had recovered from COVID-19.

The chain's CDR3 is CASRDVAGPTPLHF. As DNA, the CDR3 is TGTGCCAGCAGAGATGTGGCAGGCCCCACACCCCTCCACTTT. V usage is TRBV6-1 and J usage is TRBJ1-6; D is unresolved. V dropped 6 bases and J dropped 11 bases, with 17 bases sitting between them. Germline CDR1 reads MNHNS; CDR2 reads SASEGT. This CDR3 contains 14 residues.